The 8 T cell receptor beta chains below all came from one sample that was sequenced in a study of blood T cell repertoires in COVID-19. Assay: immunoSEQ multiplex PCR; the TCRdb copy retains only in-frame clones and omits some. The sample holds under 150,000 clones, approximately 90% seen once. The specimen sequenced was peripheral blood. Receptors were obtained from a human donor in a cohort sampled during active COVID-19.

The chain uses TRBV3-1 (or the pseudogene TRBV3-2) and TRBJ2-1; possibly TRBD1 for D (5 bases). CDR3 length equals 12 residues. V lost 1 base and J lost 15, with 13 bases in between. Germline V CDR1 and CDR2: LGHDT, YNNKEL (reference sequence). The CDR3 loop is CASSQGTRLMFF. In nucleotides, the CDR3 is TGTGCCAGCAGCCAAGGGACACGTCTTATGTTCTTC.

The chain employs TRBV9 and TRBJ2-7, with 10 bases fitting TRBD1. The CDR3 is made up of 15 amino acids. Trimming took 3 bases from V and 4 from J; bases not matched to a gene: 7. Germline CDR1 reads SGDLS; CDR2 reads YYNGEE. CDR3 in DNA: TGTGCCAGCAGCGCCCCCCCGGGACAGGGGTACGAGCAGTACTTC. Residues: CASSAPPGQGYEQYF.

The chain carries TRBV7-2 and TRBJ2-4; the match to TRBD1 covers 7 bases. Germline V gene sequence: CDR1 SGHTA, CDR2 FQGNSA. The CDR3 is 15 amino acids. J lost 1 base, V lost 4 bases, and 4 bases had no gene match. This chain's CDR3 is CASSSLDRAKNIQYF. The DNA of the CDR3 is TGTGCCAGCAGCTCTTTGGACAGGGCCAAAAACATTCAGTACTTC. The whole variable domain, filled in from reference TRBV7-2 and TRBJ2-4, reads GAGVSQSPSNKVTEKGKDVELRCDPISGHTALYWYRQSLGQGLEFLIYFQGNSAPDKSGLPSDRFSAERTGGSVSTLTIQRTQQEDSAVYLCASSSLDRAKNIQYFGAGTRLSVL.

CDR3 region: CASSFRLAGEAGELFF. The DNA for the CDR3 is TGTGCCAGCAGCTTCCGACTAGCGGGAGAGGCAGGGGAGCTGTTTTTT. J is TRBJ2-2 and V is TRBV9; TRBD2 agrees at 12 bases. The junction had 9 bases not matched to a gene; V was cut back by 4 bases and J by 8 bases. Germline V gene sequence: CDR1 SGDLS, CDR2 YYNGEE. The CDR3 loop spans 16 amino acids.

The rearrangement joins TRBV28 to TRBJ1-2, with 12 nucleotides matching TRBD1. Looked up from germline, CDR1 is MDHEN and CDR2 is SYDVKM. J lost 8 bases, V lost 6 bases, and 10 bases had no gene match. CDR3 length equals 15 residues. The CDR3 is CASSKTGTGGRGYTF. The CDR3 DNA sequence: TGTGCCAGCAGCAAAACCGGGACAGGGGGCCGGGGCTACACCTTC.

The chain carries TRBV6-1 and TRBJ2-3, with TRBD2 matching 7 bases. Trimming at V came to 3 bases and at J to 4 bases, leaving 13 bases not matched to a gene. The CDR3 has 17 amino acids. Looked up from germline, CDR1 is MNHNS and CDR2 is SASEGT. For the CDR3, the DNA is TGTGCCAGCAGTGAGGGACCCGGGACTATGGCGCCAGATACGCAGTATTTT. This encodes CASSEGPGTMAPDTQYF.

The V and J genes are TRBV6-5 and TRBJ1-4; 8 bases map to TRBD1. Losses at the gene ends were 6 bases for V and 7 bases for J; bases not matched to a gene: 10. The V gene's germline CDR1 is MNHEY and CDR2 SVGAGI. The CDR3 has 15 residues. The CDR3 is CASSVRGLLGEKLFF. The CDR3 coding sequence is TGTGCCAGCAGCGTCAGGGGGCTCCTCGGTGAAAAACTGTTTTTT.

The chain carries TRBV30 and TRBJ2-7, with TRBD1 matching over 9 bases. Losses at the gene ends were 4 bases for V and 1 base for J; bases not matched to a gene: 2. The CDR3 runs 13 residues. CDR1 and CDR2 (germline): GTSNPN, SVGIG (reference sequence). CDR3 sequence (DNA): TGTGCCTGGAACAGGGGGCATTCCTACGAGCAGTACTTC. It translates to CAWNRGHSYEQYF.